This entry features one T cell receptor (beta chain) sequence. The protocol was immunoSEQ multiplex PCR, while the TCRdb copy is restricted to in-frame clones and leaves out a portion. The data show millions of clones, approximately 92% seen once. This record comes from a study of shared clonotypes between healthy human individuals. V was cut by 2 bases and J by 11 bases, with 18 bases left in between. Germline V gene lookup returns CDR1 MDHEN and CDR2 SYDVKM. The CDR3 runs to 14 residues. Sequencing was carried out using naive CD4+ T cells sorted from blood. The sample's subset: CD45RA+ positively selected. V gene TRBV28 combines with J gene TRBJ1-1; D is possibly TRBD1 (5 bases). This receptor was taken from a man between 18 and 29 years old in good health. CDR3 region: CASSLGGDYAGAFF. CDR3 in DNA: TGTGCCAGCAGTTTAGGGGGGGACTACGCTGGGGCTTTCTTT.